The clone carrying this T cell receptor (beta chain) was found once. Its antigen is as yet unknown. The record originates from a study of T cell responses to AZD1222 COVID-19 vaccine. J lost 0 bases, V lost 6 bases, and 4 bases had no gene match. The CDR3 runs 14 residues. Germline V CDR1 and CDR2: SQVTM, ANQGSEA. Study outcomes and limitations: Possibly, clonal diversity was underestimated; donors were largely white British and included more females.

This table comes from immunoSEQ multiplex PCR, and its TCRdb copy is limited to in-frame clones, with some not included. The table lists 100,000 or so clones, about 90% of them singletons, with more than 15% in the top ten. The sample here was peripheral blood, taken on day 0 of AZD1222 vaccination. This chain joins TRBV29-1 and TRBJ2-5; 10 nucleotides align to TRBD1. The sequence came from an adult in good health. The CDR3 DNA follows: TGCAGCGTGGACAGGGGGGGGTACCAAGAGACCCAGTACTTC. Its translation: CSVDRGGYQETQYF.